Each of the 9 T cell receptor beta chains below was sequenced from the same sample in a study of shared clonotypes between healthy human individuals. Only in-frame clones appear in the TCRdb table, and some are missing; sequencing was by immunoSEQ multiplex PCR. The sample yields some 2,500,000 clones, roughly 93% seen once. Sequencing used naive CD4+ T cells from PBMCs. Sample subset: CD45RA+ positively selected. These receptors were collected from a man aged 18 to 30 in good health. Some clones in this sample may be carry-over from other donors' samples.

This clone was found once. The gene calls are TRBV28 and TRBJ1-2; maybe TRBD1 (6 bases). CDR3 length: 13 residues. Per germline, CDR1 MDHEN and CDR2 SYDVKM. V dropped 7 bases and J dropped 2 bases, with 11 bases sitting between them. The CDR3 DNA reads as TGTGCCAGCACCCAGCAGGGGAACTATGGCTACACCTTC. Translating gives CASTQQGNYGYTF.

The chain joins TRBV7-3 to TRBJ2-1, with 7 bases aligning to TRBD2. CDR1 and CDR2 (germline): SGHTA, FQGTGA. The CDR3 has 17 residues. J was trimmed by 1 base and V by 1 base; bases with no gene match: 7. Here the CDR3 DNA reads TGTGCCAGCAGCTTAAGTCTCCCGGGAGGTTCCTACAATGAGCAGTTCTTC. This sequence encodes CASSLSLPGGSYNEQFF. The complete variable domain, with remaining parts taken from reference TRBV7-3 and TRBJ2-1, reads GAGVSQTPSNKVTEKGKYVELRCDPISGHTALYWYRQSLGQGPEFLIYFQGTGAADDSGLPNDRFFAVRPEGSVSTLKIQRTERGDSAVYLCASSLSLPGGSYNEQFFGPGTRLTVL.

V usage is TRBV30 and J usage is TRBJ2-1; no reliable D call. The CDR3 is 15 residues long. V lost 2 bases and J 3 bases, leaving 14 bases between the germline ends. Germline CDR1 GTSNPN, CDR2 SVGIG (reference sequence). This CDR3 reads CAWSLGSGVYNEQFF. The CDR3 bases are TGTGCCTGGAGTTTAGGTTCCGGAGTCTACAATGAGCAGTTCTTC.

V and J are TRBV7-8 and TRBJ2-7; D not certain. This CDR3 region has 14 residues. Trimming removed 2 bases from V and 4 bases from J, with 12 bases in between. Germline CDR1 SGHVS, CDR2 FQNEAQ. The DNA for the CDR3 is TGTGCCAGCAGCTTAACGGGCGGAGAATACGAGCAGTACTTC. This encodes CASSLTGGEYEQYF.

The chain is built from TRBV7-2 and TRBJ2-7; TRBD1 might be the D (6 bases). CDR1 SGHTA and CDR2 FQGNSA come from the germline V gene. The V and J ends lost 3 bases and 7 bases respectively, with 16 bases between them. This CDR3 is built from 14 residues. The DNA of the CDR3 is TGTGCCAGCAGCTTGAACAGGGTACCGGGGGAGCAGTACTTC. Protein product: CASSLNRVPGEQYF.

V is TRBV7-3 and J is TRBJ2-2, with 10 bases matching TRBD2. CDR3 length equals 15 residues. After removal of 5 bases from V and 8 bases from J, the junction contained 8 bases not matched to a gene. Germline lookup yields CDR1 SGHTA and CDR2 FQGTGA. CDR3 residues: CASSPGLAGAGELFF. In DNA form, the CDR3 reads TGTGCCAGCAGCCCGGGGCTAGCGGGGGCAGGGGAGCTGTTTTTT.

The CDR3 region is CASSLTGIYEQYF. DNA for the CDR3: TGTGCCAGCAGCCTGACAGGGATCTACGAGCAGTACTTC. The V call is TRBV7-7, the J call TRBJ2-7; 7 bases agree with TRBD1. The CDR3 covers 13 residues. J was trimmed by 3 bases and V by 5 bases; bases with no gene match: 4. The germline V gene has CDR1 SSHAT and CDR2 FNYEAQ (reference sequence).

The chain combines TRBV28 with TRBJ2-1; 9 bases agree with TRBD2. Germline assignment: CDR1 MDHEN and CDR2 SYDVKM. This CDR3 region has 14 residues. With V trimmed by 10 bases and J by 4 bases, 8 bases remained unmatched. CDR3: CATILAGTYNEQFF. The CDR3 DNA reads as TGTGCCACCATCCTAGCGGGGACTTACAATGAGCAGTTCTTC.

The CDR3 nucleotides read TGTGCCAGCAGCTTAATGTCCGGGGAGCTGTTTTTT. Translated: CASSLMSGELFF. The chain couples TRBV7-3 to TRBJ2-2; no clear D gene. The CDR3 runs to 12 residues. CDR1 is SGHTA, CDR2 FQGTGA, per germline. The V and J ends lost 1 base and 6 bases respectively, with 3 bases between them.